Described below is a single T cell receptor beta chain sequence and its context. Those who donated were healthy bone marrow donors. This entry belongs to a study of cytomegalovirus exposure and HLA in healthy donors. In the study overall: About 85 million unique TCR sequences came from HLA-typed donors in an early release.

Trimming left V 8 bases short and J 3 bases short, with 11 bases between. CDR1 and CDR2 from the germline V gene are ENHRY and SYGVKD. The CDR3 runs to 13 residues. The PCR used 60 Vbeta and 13 Jbeta primers. Clones were read by immunoSEQ multiplex PCR, and TCRdb kept only the in-frame ones, dropping some. The sample comprises about 150,000 clones, 60% to 85% of which are singletons, and about an eighth rests with the top ten. Sequencing was done on a sample of PBMCs. The sequence was collected from a man aged 40-50 years in good health and CMV-seropositive. This chain links TRBV10-3 with TRBJ2-1; tentatively, D is TRBD2 (6 bases). As DNA, the CDR3 is TGTGCCATCTCGGGACTGGGCTACAATGAGCAGTTCTTC. This encodes CAISGLGYNEQFF.